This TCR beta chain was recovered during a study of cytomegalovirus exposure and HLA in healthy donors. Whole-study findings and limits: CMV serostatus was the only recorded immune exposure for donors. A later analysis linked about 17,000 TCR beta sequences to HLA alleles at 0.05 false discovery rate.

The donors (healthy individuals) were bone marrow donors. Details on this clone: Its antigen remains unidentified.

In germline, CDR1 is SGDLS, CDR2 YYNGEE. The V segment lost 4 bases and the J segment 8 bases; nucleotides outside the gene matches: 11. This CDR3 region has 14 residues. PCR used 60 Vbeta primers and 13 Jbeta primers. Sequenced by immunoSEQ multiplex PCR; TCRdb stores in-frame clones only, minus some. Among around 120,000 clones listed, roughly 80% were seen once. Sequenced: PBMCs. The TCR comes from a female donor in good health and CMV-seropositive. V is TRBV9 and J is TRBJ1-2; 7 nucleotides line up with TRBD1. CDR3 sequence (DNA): TGTGCCAGCAGCCTCGGGGACAGCAGGTTGGGCTACACCTTC. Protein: CASSLGDSRLGYTF. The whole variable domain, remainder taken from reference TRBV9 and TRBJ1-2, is DSGVTQTPKHLITATGQRVTLRCSPRSGDLSVYWYQQSLDQGLQFLIQYYNGEERAKGNILERFSAQQFPDLHSELNLSSLELGDSALYFCASSLGDSRLGYTFGSGTRLTVV.